The 3 T cell receptor beta chains reported below all come from one sample, sequenced in a study of blood T cell repertoires in COVID-19. Sequencing was performed with immunoSEQ multiplex PCR; in TCRdb, only in-frame clones are kept and a portion is missing. Of about 320,000 clones in the sample, over 70% were seen once. The specimen was PBMCs or T cells enriched from blood (not recorded which). These receptors all come from a man aged 25 to 40 who had recovered from COVID-19.

This clone came up once. This rearrangement joins TRBV18 to TRBJ1-4; 10 positions match TRBD1. The junction had 11 bases not matched to a gene; V was cut back by 3 bases and J by 7 bases. The CDR3 has 17 amino acids. Germline assignment: CDR1 KGHSH and CDR2 LQKENI. The CDR3 nucleotides are TGTGCCAGCTCACCGCGAGAAGGACAGGGGGGTGGTGAAAAACTGTTTTTT. This gives the protein CASSPREGQGGGEKLFF.

The chain recombines TRBV3-1 (or the pseudogene TRBV3-2) with TRBJ2-5, with unresolved D. CDR1 is LGHDT and CDR2 is YNNKEL in the germline V gene (reference sequence). V lost 4 bases and J 3 bases, leaving 18 bases between the germline ends. CDR3 length equals 16 residues. The CDR3 DNA reads TGTGCCAGCAGCCCATTAATGGGTGACTCCGAAGAGACCCAGTACTTC. This codes for CASSPLMGDSEETQYF.

The V gene is TRBV19, the J gene TRBJ2-1; D might be TRBD1 (6 bases). With 6 bases removed from V and 0 bases from J, the gap between germline ends came to 12 bases. Germline CDR1 is LNHDA and CDR2 is SQIVND (reference sequence). The CDR3 is 15 amino acids. Here the CDR3 reads CASSPGQLSYNEQFF. The CDR3 DNA reads as TGTGCCAGTAGCCCCGGACAGCTCTCCTACAATGAGCAGTTCTTC.